Below are 17 T cell receptor beta chains sequenced from a single sample in a study of T cell responses to AZD1222 COVID-19 vaccine. The table came from immunoSEQ multiplex PCR; TCRdb's copy has only in-frame clones and leaves some out. The table shows 140,000 to 150,000 clones, with 90% to 95% occurring only once. The sample in question was peripheral blood, obtained 28 days after the second AZD1222 dose. The receptors were sampled from an adult who received the AZD1222 COVID-19 vaccine.

This clone occurred once. This sequence joins TRBV5-6 and TRBJ2-7, with D perhaps being TRBD1 or TRBD2 (5 bases each). The V and J ends lost 0 bases and 7 bases respectively, with 17 bases between them. The V gene's germline CDR1 is SGHDT and CDR2 YYEEEE. This CDR3 is 15 amino acids long. The CDR3 region has the DNA TGTGCCAGCAGCTTGGCCGGGGCAGGGTTGAGGGAGCAGTACTTC. Its translation: CASSLAGAGLREQYF.

The CDR3 bases are TGTGCCAGCAGTTACTTAGTGGGAGCCGTAGAGACCCAGTACTTC. Its translation: CASSYLVGAVETQYF. This sequence joins TRBV6-5 and TRBJ2-5, with D possibly being TRBD2 (5 bases). Trimming took 1 base from V and 4 from J, leaving 13 bases between them. Per the germline V gene, CDR1 is MNHEY and CDR2 is SVGAGI. The CDR3 loop spans 15 amino acids.

This chain uses TRBV6-5 with TRBJ2-3, with D maybe TRBD1 (6 bases). In germline, CDR1 is MNHEY, CDR2 SVGAGI. Trimming pared 8 bases from V and 2 bases from J, leaving 14 bases between. This CDR3 spans 14 amino acids. CDR3 DNA sequence: TGTGCCAGCGGCAGGACAGAATTCACAGATACGCAGTATTTT. This encodes CASGRTEFTDTQYF.

The chain carries TRBV11-2 and TRBJ2-7, with D uncertain. Germline V gene data show CDR1 as SGHAT and CDR2 as FQNNGV. The CDR3 extends over 14 amino acids. V lost 0 bases, J lost 7 bases, and 13 bases lay in between. Here the CDR3 reads CASSLDPSPLEQYF. CDR3 bases: TGTGCCAGCAGCTTAGATCCCTCCCCACTTGAGCAGTACTTC.

The chain combines TRBV30 with TRBJ2-7; no reliable D call. Germline values: CDR1 GTSNPN, CDR2 SVGIG (reference sequence). This CDR3 region has 15 residues. The germline V and J ends were trimmed by 2 bases and 0 bases, with 14 bases remaining between them. The CDR3 nucleotides read TGTGCCTGGAGTCCATCTAGAATCCTCTCCTACGAGCAGTACTTC. Amino acid sequence: CAWSPSRILSYEQYF.

The V and J genes are TRBV11-3 and TRBJ1-1; D remains ambiguous. The CDR3 contains 12 residues. The V and J ends lost 5 bases and 2 bases respectively, with 6 bases between them. Germline CDR1 SGHNT, CDR2 YENEEA. For the CDR3, the DNA is TGTGCCAGCAGCCCGGACAACACTGAAGCTTTCTTT. Translating it yields CASSPDNTEAFF.

The V gene is TRBV10-1, the J gene TRBJ1-2, with D hard to call. The CDR3 consists of 11 residues. The germline gives CDR1 WNHNN, CDR2 SYGVQD (reference sequence). With 2 bases removed from V and 7 bases from J, the gap between germline ends came to 5 bases. The CDR3 reads CASSEASGYTF. Here the CDR3 DNA reads TGCGCCAGCAGTGAGGCTAGTGGCTACACCTTC.

The chain employs TRBV5-4 and TRBJ2-7, with 11 bases lining up with TRBD2. Per the germline V gene, CDR1 is SGHNT and CDR2 is YYREEE (reference sequence). This CDR3 has 15 residues. The trim removed 4 bases at V and 5 bases at J, leaving 8 bases unmatched. The CDR3 loop is CASSPRIAGGNEQYF. The CDR3 nucleotides are TGTGCCAGCAGCCCTCGGATAGCGGGAGGGAACGAGCAGTACTTC. The full variable domain, rest sourced from reference TRBV5-4 and TRBJ2-7, is ETGVTQSPTHLIKTRGQQVTLRCSSQSGHNTVSWYQQALGQGPQFIFQYYREEENGRGNFPPRFSGLQFPNYSSELNVNALELDDSALYLCASSPRIAGGNEQYFGPGTRLTVT.

The chain recombines TRBV30 with TRBJ1-2; D is unclear. Germline CDR1 reads GTSNPN; CDR2 reads SVGIG (reference sequence). V lost 1 base, J lost 5 bases, and 17 bases lay in between. The CDR3 spans 15 residues. Here the CDR3 reads CAWSGRPNIGYGYTF. In nucleotides, the CDR3 is TGTGCCTGGAGTGGTCGGCCCAATATTGGGTATGGCTACACCTTC.

The rearrangement joins TRBV5-4 to TRBJ1-3; 9 bases map to TRBD1. Germline lookup yields CDR1 SGHNT and CDR2 YYREEE (reference sequence). CDR3 size: 15 residues. J lost 3 bases, V lost 4 bases, and 5 bases had no gene match. The CDR3 spells CASSPGQGGGNTIYF. CDR3 DNA sequence: TGTGCCAGCAGCCCGGGACAGGGAGGTGGAAACACCATATATTTT.

This chain uses TRBV5-4 with TRBJ1-3; maybe TRBD1 (6 bases). The CDR3 runs 13 residues. Trimming took 5 bases from V and 4 from J, leaving 10 bases between them. In germline, CDR1 is SGHNT, CDR2 YYREEE (reference sequence). The DNA of the CDR3 is TGTGCCAGCAGGCCCGGACAGGGAAACACCATATATTTT. Amino acids: CASRPGQGNTIYF.

The V gene is TRBV5-1, the J gene TRBJ2-3; TRBD2 might be the D (6 bases). Germline V lookup: CDR1 SGHRS, CDR2 YFSETQ. V shed 0 bases and J shed 5 bases, with 16 bases lying between them. The CDR3 consists of 16 residues. CDR3 nucleotides: TGCGCCAGCAGCTTGGACGGGAGTAGTAGGATAGATACGCAGTATTTT. Translation: CASSLDGSSRIDTQYF.

The rearrangement uses TRBV4-1 and TRBJ1-5; possibly TRBD1 for D (5 bases). The CDR3 has 14 amino acids. CDR1 is MGHRA and CDR2 is YSYEKL in the germline V gene. The germline V and J ends were trimmed by 0 bases and 5 bases, with 8 bases remaining between them. CDR3 in amino acids: CASSQDGRDQPQHF. In DNA, the CDR3 is TGCGCCAGCAGCCAAGATGGCAGGGATCAGCCCCAGCATTTT.

The chain links TRBV18 to TRBJ1-1; possible D gene TRBD1, 6 bases. Germline lookup yields CDR1 KGHSH and CDR2 LQKENI. The V and J ends lost 5 bases and 6 bases respectively, with 13 bases between them. This CDR3 contains 13 residues. The CDR3 DNA reads TGTGCCAGCTCAGCCATCCAGGGGTCTGAAGCTTTCTTT. Amino acids: CASSAIQGSEAFF. The complete variable domain, with remaining parts taken from reference TRBV18 and TRBJ1-1, reads NAGVMQNPRHLVRRRGQEARLRCSPMKGHSHVYWYRQLPEEGLKFMVYLQKENIIDESGMPKERFSAEFPKEGPSILRIQQVVRGDSAAYFCASSAIQGSEAFFGQGTRLTVV.

V gene TRBV14 combines with J gene TRBJ1-5, with D hard to call. Germline V gene sequence: CDR1 SGHDN, CDR2 FVKESK. The CDR3 consists of 13 residues. V was shortened by 6 bases and J by 8 bases, with 14 bases between the two germline ends. CDR3 sequence: CASSRTSGKPQHF. For the CDR3, the DNA is TGTGCCAGCAGTCGGACGTCGGGGAAGCCCCAGCATTTT.

The chain joins TRBV7-2 to TRBJ2-1, with TRBD2 matching 10 bases. The CDR3 is 15 residues long. Germline lookup yields CDR1 SGHTA and CDR2 FQGNSA. Losses at the gene ends were 5 bases for V and 4 bases for J; bases not matched to a gene: 5. CDR3: CASSPPSGRYNEQFF. DNA of the CDR3: TGTGCCAGCAGCCCCCCTAGCGGGAGATACAATGAGCAGTTCTTC.

This chain uses TRBV7-2 with TRBJ2-3, with D unresolved. CDR1 and CDR2 from the germline V gene are SGHTA and FQGNSA. V was trimmed by 6 bases and J by 3 bases, leaving 4 bases between them. The CDR3 loop spans 11 amino acids. The CDR3 region has the DNA TGTGCCAGCAGTCAAACAGATACGCAGTATTTT. It encodes CASSQTDTQYF.